The 27 T cell receptor beta chains presented below share a single source sample, sequenced in a study of control samples from healthy donors and cancer patients. Repertoires were generated with immunoSEQ multiplex PCR, while TCRdb's copy carries only in-frame clones and drops some. The table lists 15,000 to 20,000 clones, about 88% of them singletons, with 8% to 10% in the top ten. The sequenced sample consisted of PBMCs. Receptors were obtained from a woman aged 60-75 years with head and neck cancer.

The V gene is TRBV18, the J gene TRBJ1-1; D gene ambiguous. The V end lost 1 base, the J end lost 0 bases, and 6 bases lay between the germline ends. Germline V lookup: CDR1 KGHSH, CDR2 LQKENI. This CDR3 is 14 amino acids long. CDR3 protein: CASSPQNMNTEAFF. The DNA of the CDR3 is TGTGCCAGCTCACCACAGAACATGAACACTGAAGCTTTCTTT.

The gene calls are TRBV10-3 and TRBJ2-1, with 13 bases matching TRBD2. The CDR3 is 15 residues long. The junction had 5 bases not matched to a gene; V was cut back by 4 bases and J by 8 bases. CDR1 is ENHRY and CDR2 is SYGVKD in the germline V gene. The CDR3 spells CAISAGTSGIHEQFF. The DNA of the CDR3 is TGTGCCATCAGTGCCGGGACTAGCGGGATCCATGAGCAGTTCTTC.

V is TRBV7-9 and J is TRBJ2-7, with D perhaps given as TRBD1 or TRBD2 (5 bases each). Between the trimmed V and J ends, which lost 5 bases and 8 bases, there was a span of 16 bases. Germline loops: CDR1 SEHNR, CDR2 FQNEAQ (reference sequence). The CDR3 runs to 13 residues. The CDR3 DNA follows: TGTGCCAGCAGCCTTCCGCCGGGACCTAAGCAGTACTTC. It is translated as CASSLPPGPKQYF.

CDR3 protein: CASSVGWGDTEAFF. DNA for the CDR3: TGTGCCAGCAGCGTCGGCTGGGGAGATACTGAAGCTTTCTTT. The rearrangement uses TRBV3-1 (or the pseudogene TRBV3-2) and TRBJ1-1; D not certain. CDR3 length: 14 residues. Trimming took off 5 bases at V and 5 bases at J, with 15 bases between the two ends. Germline V gene sequence: CDR1 LGHDT, CDR2 YNNKEL (reference sequence).

The chain joins TRBV6-2 or TRBV6-3 to TRBJ2-1; D ambiguous. V gave up 3 bases and J gave up 0 bases, with 9 bases separating them. The CDR3 extends over 15 amino acids. Germline CDR1 MNHEY, CDR2 SVGEGT. The CDR3 spells CASSYRVSSYNEQFF. The CDR3 DNA sequence: TGTGCCAGCAGTTATAGAGTTTCCTCCTACAATGAGCAGTTCTTC.

The CDR3 loop is CSAGTKTKNIQYF. CDR3 in DNA: TGCAGCGCCGGGACAAAGACCAAAAACATTCAGTACTTC. The chain uses TRBV29-1 and TRBJ2-4; TRBD1 might be the D (6 bases). The germline gives CDR1 SQVTM, CDR2 ANQGSEA. CDR3 length: 13 residues. Between the trimmed V and J ends, which lost 7 bases and 2 bases, there was a span of 12 bases. The whole variable domain, filled in from reference TRBV29-1 and TRBJ2-4, reads SAVISQKPSRDICQRGTSLTIQCQVDSQVTMMFWYRQQPGQSLTLIATANQGSEATYESGFVIDKFPISRPNLTFSTLTVSNMSPEDSSIYLCSAGTKTKNIQYFGAGTRLSVL.

The V and J genes are TRBV28 and TRBJ2-7, with 13 bases aligning to TRBD2. The CDR3 length is 18 residues. V shed 5 bases, J shed 3 bases, and the junction held 13 bases outside the gene matches. Per germline, CDR1 MDHEN and CDR2 SYDVKM. The DNA of the CDR3 is TGTGCCAGCAGTGATGGGACTAGCGGGGCAGGGTCTCTCTACGAGCAGTACTTC. Translating it yields CASSDGTSGAGSLYEQYF.

In this sample, this clone turned up once. The CDR3: CASSYEVVETEAFF. Here the CDR3 DNA reads TGTGCCAGCAGCTATGAAGTAGTGGAGACTGAAGCTTTCTTT. This chain uses TRBV13 with TRBJ1-1; D is unclear. Germline values: CDR1 PRHDT, CDR2 FYEKMQ (reference sequence). The CDR3 has 14 residues. V lost 4 bases and J 5 bases, leaving 14 bases between the germline ends.

The J gene is TRBJ2-5, the V gene TRBV27; TRBD1 matches at 7 bases. Germline values: CDR1 MNHEY, CDR2 SMNVEV (reference sequence). J gave up 13 bases and V 8 bases, and 16 bases lay outside the gene matches. This CDR3 is 13 amino acids long. The CDR3 DNA follows: TGTGCCAGCTCCCCCGGGACAGAAATCGACACGTACTTC. Protein product: CASSPGTEIDTYF.

This clone was seen a single time. The chain is built from TRBV6-5 and TRBJ1-1; perhaps TRBD1 as D (5 bases). In germline, CDR1 is MNHEY, CDR2 SVGAGI. This CDR3 has 11 residues. Trimming shortened V by 7 bases and J by 8 bases, and 11 bases separated the two germline ends. The DNA of the CDR3 is TGTGCCAGCACCAACGGGGGAGAAGCTTTCTTT. Protein: CASTNGGEAFF.

The genes are TRBV18 and TRBJ2-1; TRBD2 matches 9 bases. The CDR3 loop spans 16 amino acids. Germline loops: CDR1 KGHSH, CDR2 LQKENI. After removal of 3 bases from V and 6 bases from J, the junction contained 9 bases not matched to a gene. The CDR3 sequence is CASSPPGLASGNEQFF. The DNA for the CDR3 is TGTGCCAGCTCACCTCCGGGACTAGCAAGTGGCAATGAGCAGTTCTTC.

The chain combines TRBV5-1 with TRBJ1-1, with D tentatively TRBD1 (6 bases). Trimming stripped 3 bases from V and 1 base from J, with 10 bases between. This CDR3 spans 14 amino acids. Germline-derived CDR1 and CDR2 are SGHRS and YFSETQ. The CDR3 spells CASSSRQENTEAFF. The CDR3 DNA follows: TGCGCCAGCAGCTCTAGACAGGAGAACACTGAAGCTTTCTTT.

CDR3 loop: CASSSLGLAQSYEQYF. The CDR3 DNA reads as TGTGCCAGCAGTTCCCTGGGACTAGCGCAATCCTACGAGCAGTACTTC. The gene calls are TRBV28 and TRBJ2-7; 10 bases line up with TRBD2. After removal of 4 bases from V and 1 base from J, the junction contained 7 bases not matched to a gene. Germline values: CDR1 MDHEN, CDR2 SYDVKM. CDR3 length: 16 residues.

The chain employs TRBV18 and TRBJ2-1; 7 bases line up with TRBD2. The V and J ends lost 0 bases and 4 bases, in that order; junction bases with no gene match: 6. Germline CDR1 KGHSH, CDR2 LQKENI. The CDR3 is 16 amino acids. The CDR3 protein is CASSPPGAGKYNEQFF. Written as DNA, the CDR3 is TGTGCCAGCTCACCACCGGGAGCGGGGAAATACAATGAGCAGTTCTTC.

The chain carries TRBV6-5 and TRBJ2-1; D perhaps matches TRBD2 (7 bases). This CDR3 comprises 13 residues. The V end lost 5 bases, the J end lost 7 bases, and 12 bases lay between the germline ends. Germline V gives CDR1 MNHEY, CDR2 SVGAGI. Written as DNA, the CDR3 is TGTGCCAGCAGTAAGGGGGGGGTAAATGAGCAGTTCTTC. It codes for CASSKGGVNEQFF.

The V call is TRBV13, the J call TRBJ1-1; 11 bases match TRBD1. In germline, CDR1 is PRHDT, CDR2 FYEKMQ (reference sequence). The CDR3 contains 18 residues. The trim removed 5 bases at V and 0 bases at J, leaving 11 bases unmatched. CDR3 nucleotides: TGTGCCAGCAGCCCCCGGACAGGGGGCCTCCGCATGAACACTGAAGCTTTCTTT. This encodes CASSPRTGGLRMNTEAFF.

This chain joins TRBV10-3 and TRBJ1-1; D not resolved. CDR3 length equals 13 residues. Trimming pared 4 bases from V and 1 base from J, leaving 7 bases between. CDR1 ENHRY and CDR2 SYGVKD come from the germline V gene. The CDR3 DNA reads TGTGCCATCAGTGGATTGGGGAACACTGAAGCTTTCTTT. It yields the protein CAISGLGNTEAFF.

This sequence joins TRBV12-3 or TRBV12-4 and TRBJ2-7; a weak D match, TRBD1 (5 bases). Between the trimmed V and J ends, which lost 7 bases and 3 bases, there was a span of 13 bases. The length of the CDR3 is 13 residues. The CDR3 reads CASTQGLGYEQYF. In DNA form, the CDR3 reads TGTGCCAGCACCCAGGGTCTGGGCTACGAGCAGTACTTC.

In its sample, this clone was seen once. J is TRBJ1-1 and V is TRBV5-1, with D maybe TRBD1 (6 bases). The CDR3 covers 16 residues. Germline CDR1 SGHRS, CDR2 YFSETQ. Trimming took 2 bases from V and 4 from J, leaving 18 bases between them. The chain's CDR3 is CASSLTGAGWGTEAFF. CDR3 DNA: TGCGCCAGCAGCTTAACGGGGGCCGGATGGGGCACTGAAGCTTTCTTT.

The rearrangement uses TRBV28 and TRBJ2-1; the match to TRBD2 covers 10 bases. Germline loops: CDR1 MDHEN, CDR2 SYDVKM. The CDR3 is made up of 15 amino acids. Trimming cost V 6 bases and J 5 bases; bases outside gene matches: 7. CDR3 in DNA: TGTGCCAGCAGCCTGACTAGCGGGCTCCACAATGAGCAGTTCTTC. This sequence encodes CASSLTSGLHNEQFF.

This CDR3 is CASSHRDRAYEQYF. The CDR3 coding sequence is TGTGCCAGCAGTCACCGGGACAGGGCCTACGAGCAGTACTTC. The chain combines TRBV27 with TRBJ2-7; 9 nucleotides agree with TRBD1. This CDR3 contains 14 residues. V shed 5 bases and J 2 bases; nucleotides not matched to a gene: 4. Germline V gene data show CDR1 as MNHEY and CDR2 as SMNVEV (reference sequence).

CDR3 residues: CASSSRIRGDTQYF. The CDR3 coding sequence is TGTGCCAGCAGTTCCCGGATACGGGGAGATACGCAGTATTTT. The V and J genes are TRBV6-5 and TRBJ2-3, with D tentatively TRBD2 (5 bases). Per the germline V gene, CDR1 is MNHEY and CDR2 is SVGAGI. The CDR3 spans 14 residues. The ends were cut back, 4 bases at V and 5 bases at J, with 13 bases in the middle.

The chain uses TRBV10-1 and TRBJ1-1, with D possibly TRBD1 on 5 matching bases. Germline values: CDR1 WNHNN, CDR2 SYGVQD (reference sequence). Trimming took off 5 bases at V and 5 bases at J, with 15 bases between the two ends. The CDR3 sequence is 14 residues long. The CDR3 region has the DNA TGCGCCAGCAGTTTTCTCCCGGCAGGGACTGAAGCTTTCTTT. Translated: CASSFLPAGTEAFF.

This clone has a single count. The V gene is TRBV28, the J gene TRBJ2-7; 11 positions match TRBD1. Unmatched junction bases numbered 9, after V lost 4 bases and J lost 4 bases. The CDR3 covers 16 residues. Germline V gives CDR1 MDHEN, CDR2 SYDVKM. The CDR3 sequence: CASSSFAGQGGYEQYF. CDR3 nucleotide sequence: TGTGCCAGCAGTTCATTCGCGGGACAGGGGGGTTACGAGCAGTACTTC.

This clone was seen just once. The CDR3 sequence: CASSPPGTGSYNEQFF. CDR3 in DNA: TGCGCCAGCAGCCCCCCCGGGACAGGCTCCTACAATGAGCAGTTCTTC. The genes are TRBV5-1 and TRBJ2-1, with 8 bases lining up with TRBD1. Germline CDR1 reads SGHRS; CDR2 reads YFSETQ. J lost 0 bases, V lost 4 bases, and 6 bases had no gene match. The CDR3 extends over 16 amino acids.

The genes are TRBV25-1 and TRBJ2-1, with no clear D. Germline values: CDR1 MGHDK, CDR2 SYGVNS. This CDR3 has 18 amino acids. Trimming took off 4 bases at V and 1 base at J, with 20 bases between the two ends. The CDR3 loop is CASSGPRRRGLSYNEQFF. CDR3 nucleotide sequence: TGTGCCAGCAGTGGTCCTCGCCGCCGAGGTCTATCCTACAATGAGCAGTTCTTC.

The V gene is TRBV7-3, the J gene TRBJ1-1; D not certain. Germline CDR1 is SGHTA and CDR2 is FQGTGA. V was shortened by 4 bases and J by 0 bases, with 9 bases between the two germline ends. The CDR3 has 14 residues. In nucleotides, the CDR3 is TGTGCCAGCAGCTCGAAAGGCATGAACACTGAAGCTTTCTTT. It is translated as CASSSKGMNTEAFF.